This TCR beta chain was sequenced during a study of memory CD4+ T cells and cytomegalovirus serostatus. Looking at the study overall: Donors were healthy Belgian adults, 8 to 10 CMV seropositive and fewer than 30 seronegative.

Clones were sequenced by immunoSEQ multiplex PCR, and TCRdb holds only the in-frame ones, with some missing. Counted here are tens of thousands of clones, about 80% occurring once; the ten biggest clones make up about 4.5%. Study-wide findings and caveats: CD4+ memory repertoires contained about 40% of the roughly 150 reported CMV TCRbeta sequences. The CMV-associated TCR signature appears largely within the CD4+ memory repertoire.

The sort gate was single viable CD3+CD4+CD8-CD45RO+ cells for memory CD4+ T cells. Total CD4+ T cells were enriched by CD4 positive selection. V gave up 3 bases and J gave up 4 bases, with 10 bases separating them. CDR1 is SGHRS and CDR2 is YFSETQ in the germline V gene. There are 13 residues in the CDR3. As to this clone: Antigen: not known.

The chain recombines TRBV5-1 with TRBJ2-5; D is perhaps TRBD1 or TRBD2 (5 bases each). Material for sequencing was memory CD4+ T cells from blood. The source of this sequence is an adult in good health and CMV-seropositive. CDR3 coding DNA: TGCGCCAGCAGCTCCGCCGGGACAGAGACCCAGTACTTC. Protein: CASSSAGTETQYF.